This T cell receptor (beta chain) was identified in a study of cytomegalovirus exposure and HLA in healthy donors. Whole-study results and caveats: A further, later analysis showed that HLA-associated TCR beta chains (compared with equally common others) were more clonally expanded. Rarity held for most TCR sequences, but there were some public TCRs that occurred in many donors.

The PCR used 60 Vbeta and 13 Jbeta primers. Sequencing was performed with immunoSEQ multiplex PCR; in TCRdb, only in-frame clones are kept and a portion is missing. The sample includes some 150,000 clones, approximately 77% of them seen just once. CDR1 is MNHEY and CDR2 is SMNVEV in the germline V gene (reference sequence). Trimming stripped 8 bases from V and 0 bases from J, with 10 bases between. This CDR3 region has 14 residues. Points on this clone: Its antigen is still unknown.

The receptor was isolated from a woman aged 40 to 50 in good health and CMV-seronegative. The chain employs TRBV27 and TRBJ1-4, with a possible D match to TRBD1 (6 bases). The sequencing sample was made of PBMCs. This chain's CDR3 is CASGGGATNEKLFF. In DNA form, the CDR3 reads TGTGCCAGCGGGGGGGGCGCAACTAATGAAAAACTGTTTTTT.